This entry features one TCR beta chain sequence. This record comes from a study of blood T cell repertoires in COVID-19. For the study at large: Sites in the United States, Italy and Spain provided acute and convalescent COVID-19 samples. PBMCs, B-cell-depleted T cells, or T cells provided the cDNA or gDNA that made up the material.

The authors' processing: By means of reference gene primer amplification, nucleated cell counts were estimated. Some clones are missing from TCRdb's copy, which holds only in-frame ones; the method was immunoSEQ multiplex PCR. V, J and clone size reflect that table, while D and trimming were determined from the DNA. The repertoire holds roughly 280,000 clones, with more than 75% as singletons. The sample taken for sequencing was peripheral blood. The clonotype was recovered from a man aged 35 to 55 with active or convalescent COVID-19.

CDR3 residues: CASRRVKVLSNQPQHF. The CDR3 region has the DNA TGTGCCAGCAGGAGGGTGAAGGTCCTTAGCAATCAGCCCCAGCATTTT. The chain links TRBV28 to TRBJ1-5, with D hard to call. V dropped 6 bases and J dropped 0 bases, with 15 bases sitting between them. The CDR3 consists of 16 residues. In germline, CDR1 is MDHEN, CDR2 SYDVKM.